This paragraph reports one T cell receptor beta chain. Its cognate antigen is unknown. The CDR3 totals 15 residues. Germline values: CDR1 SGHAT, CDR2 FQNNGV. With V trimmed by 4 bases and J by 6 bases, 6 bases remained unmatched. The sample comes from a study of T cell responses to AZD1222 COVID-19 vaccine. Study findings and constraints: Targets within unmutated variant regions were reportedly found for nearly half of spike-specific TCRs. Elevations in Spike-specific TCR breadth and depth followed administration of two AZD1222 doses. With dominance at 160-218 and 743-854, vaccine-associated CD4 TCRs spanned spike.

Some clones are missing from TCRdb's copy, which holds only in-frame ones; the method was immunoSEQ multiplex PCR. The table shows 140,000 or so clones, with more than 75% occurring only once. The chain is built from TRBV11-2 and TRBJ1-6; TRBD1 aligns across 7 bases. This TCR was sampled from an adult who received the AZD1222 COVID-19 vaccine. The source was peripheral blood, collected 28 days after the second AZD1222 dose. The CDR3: CASSSPTGANSPLHF. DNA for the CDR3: TGTGCCAGCAGCTCACCTACAGGGGCTAATTCACCCCTCCACTTT.